Given below is one T cell receptor beta chain in context. Sequencing was performed with immunoSEQ multiplex PCR; in TCRdb, only in-frame clones are kept and a portion is missing. The sample lists around 27,000 clones; around 90% were seen once. The V end was cut by 3 bases, the J end by 3 bases, with 8 bases between. The CDR3 consists of 13 residues. Germline V gene lookup returns CDR1 KGHSH and CDR2 LQKENI. The data originate from a study of T cell changes during pregnancy in multiple sclerosis. This chain uses TRBV18 with TRBJ1-1, with unresolved D. The input for sequencing was CD4+ T cells from peripheral blood mononuclear cells, taken in the first trimester of pregnancy. The receptor comes from a female donor with multiple sclerosis, enrolled in a pregnancy study. The CDR3, as DNA: TGTGCCAGCTCACCGCGGCTGGACACTGAAGCTTTCTTT. It encodes CASSPRLDTEAFF.